Reported below is one T cell receptor beta chain. Its antigen is currently unknown. The data are from a study of OX40 agonist ivuxolimab in advanced cancers. Turning to the study itself: Patients with prior anti-PD-1, anti-PD-L1 or anti-CTLA-4 therapy were eligible; 35% to 50% had some.

There are 14 residues in the CDR3. Losses at the gene ends were 5 bases for V and 8 bases for J; bases not matched to a gene: 5. Germline assignment: CDR1 SGHTA and CDR2 FQGNSA. Study results and limitations: Researchers did not establish what antigens the expanded peripheral T cells target.

Generated by immunoSEQ multiplex PCR, the TCRdb table keeps only in-frame clones and is missing some. The sample yields tens of thousands of clones, about 94% seen once. The chain joins TRBV7-2 to TRBJ2-4; 11 bases align to TRBD2. Sequencing was performed on CD4+ or CD8+ T cells sorted from blood, taken in a trial of the OX40 agonist ivuxolimab. This TCR derives from an adult with an advanced solid tumor such as melanoma, head and neck, liver or kidney cancer. DNA of the CDR3: TGTGCCAGCAGCCGAACTAGCGGGAGAGACATTCAGTACTTC. Its translation: CASSRTSGRDIQYF.